The entry that follows covers one TCR beta chain sequence. Its target is not known. cDNA serving as the sequencing template came from extracted, reverse transcribed RNA. The data were produced by immunoSEQ multiplex PCR, yet TCRdb's version contains in-frame clones alone and is incomplete. The profile shows some 42,000 clones, 80% to 95% of them singletons. The sample comes from a study of CD8+ T cells in alopecia areata. Study-wide results and limits: Any link of baseline CD8+ expansion to response, resting on one nonresponder, remains uncertain.

Trimming shortened V by 2 bases and J by 4 bases, and 11 bases separated the two germline ends. Germline CDR1 GTSNPN, CDR2 SVGIG (reference sequence). This CDR3 contains 13 residues. The treatment is: oral pan-JAK inhibitor, 5-10 mg twice daily. Sequencing used CD8+ T cells sorted from blood, obtained at week 24, from a patient treated with tofacitinib. The chain has TRBV30 and TRBJ1-2; no definite D call. The sequence derives from a human donor with alopecia areata. CDR3 DNA: TGTGCCTGGAGTCCTGAAGGCCCCTATGGCTACACCTTC. It encodes CAWSPEGPYGYTF.